This entry lists 27 T cell receptor beta chains sequenced from one sample in a study of T cell repertoires in cytomegalovirus infection. TCRdb recomputed calls from the reads with MiXCR, one row per CDR3 protein. There are about 740,000 distinct CDR3 sequences in the sample; approximately 34% occur only once, and under 3% lies in the top ten. The sequenced material came from PBMCs. The receptors originated from a human donor in good health (CMV status not recorded). Some clones in this sample may be carry-over from other donors' samples.

In DNA form, the CDR3 reads TGTGCCAGCAGCGGTAGCGGCCGAGGAGATACGCAGTATTTT. This gives the protein CASSGSGRGDTQYF. The V gene is TRBV9, the J gene TRBJ2-3; D may be TRBD2 (6 bases). The germline CDR1 and CDR2 sequences are SGDLS and YYNGEE. V was cut by 3 bases and J by 5 bases, with 13 bases left in between. CDR3 size: 14 residues.

This clonotype was seen only a few times. V usage is TRBV7-9 and J usage is TRBJ1-1; D call uncertain. Trimming pared 7 bases from V and 0 bases from J, leaving 9 bases between. Germline loops: CDR1 SEHNR, CDR2 FQNEAQ (reference sequence). The CDR3 has 13 amino acids. The CDR3 is CASKGLLNTEAFF. CDR3 bases: TGTGCCAGCAAGGGCCTCCTGAACACTGAAGCTTTCTTT.

The chain couples TRBV6-6 to TRBJ2-1, with 8 bases identical to TRBD2. This CDR3 contains 14 residues. Losses at the gene ends were 6 bases for V and 5 bases for J; bases not matched to a gene: 6. Germline CDR1 is MNHNY and CDR2 is SVGAGI (reference sequence). The CDR3, as DNA: TGTGCCAGCAGCCCCGGGACTAGGAACAATGAGCAGTTCTTC. Protein product: CASSPGTRNNEQFF.

J is TRBJ2-2 and V is TRBV5-4; D remains unclear. Germline CDR1 and CDR2: SGHNT and YYREEE (reference sequence). The CDR3 covers 14 residues. V lost 0 bases and J lost 4, with 7 bases in between. CDR3 nucleotide sequence: TGTGCCAGCAGCTTGGCTTGGAGCACCGGGGAGCTGTTTTTT. It yields the protein CASSLAWSTGELFF.

The chain couples TRBV9 to TRBJ2-1; D may match TRBD1 or TRBD2 (5 bases each). The CDR3 contains 15 residues. V dropped 3 bases and J dropped 5 bases, with 15 bases sitting between them. The germline CDR1 and CDR2 sequences are SGDLS and YYNGEE. CDR3 sequence reads: CASSAPGRPHNEQFF. The CDR3 DNA is TGTGCCAGCAGCGCACCGGGACGCCCTCACAATGAGCAGTTCTTC. The full variable domain, rest sourced from reference TRBV9 and TRBJ2-1, is DSGVTQTPKHLITATGQRVTLRCSPRSGDLSVYWYQQSLDQGLQFLIQYYNGEERAKGNILERFSAQQFPDLHSELNLSSLELGDSALYFCASSAPGRPHNEQFFGPGTRLTVL.

The chain couples TRBV5-6 to TRBJ2-3; either TRBD1 or TRBD2 may fit D (5 bases each). V was pared by 4 bases and J by 3 bases, with 12 bases between. Germline-derived CDR1 and CDR2 are SGHDT and YYEEEE. The CDR3 loop spans 14 amino acids. The CDR3 DNA reads TGTGCCAGCAGCCTTCGAGGGGTTACAGATACGCAGTATTTT. Amino acid sequence: CASSLRGVTDTQYF.

The CDR3 DNA is TGTGCCAGTAGTATTGGACTAGCTGGCACAGATACGCAGTATTTT. Protein: CASSIGLAGTDTQYF. J is TRBJ2-3 and V is TRBV19; 8 bases are a match to TRBD2. Germline V gene data show CDR1 as LNHDA and CDR2 as SQIVND (reference sequence). V lost 3 bases and J lost 1; bases outside the gene matches: 3. CDR3 length equals 15 residues.

CDR3 sequence reads: CASRQGGTSGANVLTF. The CDR3 nucleotides are TGTGCCAGCAGGCAGGGGGGGACCTCTGGGGCCAACGTCCTGACTTTC. The gene calls are TRBV28 and TRBJ2-6; either TRBD1 or TRBD2 may supply D (7 bases each). The length of the CDR3 is 16 residues. CDR1 is MDHEN, CDR2 SYDVKM, per germline. The ends were cut back, 6 bases at V and 0 bases at J, with 12 bases in the middle.

In this sample, this clonotype turned up many times. The chain is built from TRBV12-3 or TRBV12-4 and TRBJ1-1; no definite D call. CDR3 length equals 11 residues. Trimming cost V 3 bases and J 8 bases, with 7 bases left between them. The chain's CDR3 is CASSLATEAFF. CDR3 coding DNA: TGTGCCAGCAGTTTGGCGACCGAAGCTTTCTTT.

This clonotype was seen a handful of times. The chain joins TRBV7-2 to TRBJ1-3; a possible D gene is TRBD1 (6 bases). Trimming pared 0 bases from V and 2 bases from J, leaving 26 bases between. The CDR3 is 21 residues long. CDR1 and CDR2 (germline): SGHTA, FQGNSA. In DNA, the CDR3 is TGTGCCAGCAGCTTAGCTCCTCGACAGGCCCTTAGAAGCGCTGCTGGAAACACCATATATTTT. This translates into CASSLAPRQALRSAAGNTIYF.

This clonotype was recorded only once. J is TRBJ2-2 and V is TRBV10-3, with 13 positions matching TRBD2. Unmatched junction bases numbered 9, after V lost 6 bases and J lost 5 bases. CDR3 length: 17 residues. Germline assignment: CDR1 ENHRY and CDR2 SYGVKD. Here the CDR3 DNA reads TGTGCCATCAGGGGGACTAGCGGGATAAAAGGAACCGGGGAGCTGTTTTTT. This translates into CAIRGTSGIKGTGELFF.

Worth noting for this clonotype: The junction departs from germline at one end; a sequencing error may be responsible. The chain couples TRBV4-1 to TRBJ2-5; TRBD2 matches 8 bases. CDR3 length: 15 residues. Germline lookup yields CDR1 MGHRA and CDR2 YSYEKL. The CDR3 DNA reads TGTGCCAGCAGCCCCATGGCGGGAGGAGAGGAGACCCAGTACTTC. This encodes CASSPMAGGEETQYF.

This clonotype occurred once. The chain links TRBV18 to TRBJ1-2, with D possibly TRBD1 on 5 matching bases. In germline, CDR1 is KGHSH, CDR2 LQKENI. This CDR3 is 16 amino acids long. V was pared by 2 bases and J by 9 bases, with 22 bases between. CDR3 sequence: CASSPSSTGLVGSYTF. In nucleotides, the CDR3 is TGTGCCAGCTCACCAAGTTCAACGGGACTAGTGGGTAGCTACACCTTC.

CDR3 nucleotide sequence: TGTGCCAGTATGGTTCGGCAGGGCACTGAAGCTTTCTTT. It is translated as CASMVRQGTEAFF. This chain joins TRBV19 and TRBJ1-1, with D perhaps TRBD1 (5 bases). The germline V gene has CDR1 LNHDA and CDR2 SQIVND (reference sequence). CDR3 length equals 13 residues. V lost 7 bases to trimming and J lost 4 bases, with 13 bases between them.

This clonotype was recorded many times. V usage is TRBV28 and J usage is TRBJ1-2; a possible D gene is TRBD1 (5 bases). The CDR3 spans 14 residues. V was cut by 5 bases and J by 4 bases, with 14 bases left in between. Germline V gene sequence: CDR1 MDHEN, CDR2 SYDVKM. The CDR3 DNA reads TGTGCCAGCAGTGCTCCAGGGACCACCTATGGCTACACCTTC. Amino acids: CASSAPGTTYGYTF.

This clonotype occurred a few times. J is TRBJ2-7 and V is TRBV4-1; D possibly uses TRBD1 or TRBD2 (5 bases each). The germline CDR1 and CDR2 sequences are MGHRA and YSYEKL. V shed 3 bases and J shed 2 bases, with 11 bases lying between them. There are 14 residues in the CDR3. The CDR3 coding sequence is TGCGCCAGCAGCCAGGGACCTGAACCCTACGAGCAGTACTTC. This translates into CASSQGPEPYEQYF.

The chain recombines TRBV5-6 with TRBJ1-6; D gene uncertain. This CDR3 contains 13 residues. Trimming stripped 3 bases from V and 8 bases from J, with 9 bases between. Germline values: CDR1 SGHDT, CDR2 YYEEEE. The CDR3 nucleotides read TGTGCCAGCAGCTCAACCGGCCATTCACCCCTCCACTTT. Amino acid sequence: CASSSTGHSPLHF.

With respect to this clonotype: Possible read error: a much larger clone is one base away. The chain employs TRBV12-3 or TRBV12-4 and TRBJ2-7; D is unclear. The CDR3 is 11 amino acids. The CDR3 protein is CDSRINYEQYF. The CDR3 DNA is TGTGACAGCAGGATCAACTACGAGCAGTACTTC.

This chain connects TRBV6-5 to TRBJ1-1, with D possibly TRBD1 on 5 matching bases. CDR1 and CDR2 (germline): MNHEY, SVGAGI. The CDR3 consists of 17 residues. V dropped 0 bases and J dropped 0 bases, with 14 bases sitting between them. The chain's CDR3 is CASSYSTAGRMNTEAFF. In nucleotides, the CDR3 is TGTGCCAGCAGTTACTCGACGGCAGGGCGGATGAACACTGAAGCTTTCTTT.

This clonotype came up a few times. V gene TRBV11-3 combines with J gene TRBJ1-4, with no clear D. This CDR3 spans 18 amino acids. Germline V gene sequence: CDR1 SGHNT, CDR2 YENEEA. V lost 2 bases to trimming and J lost 0 bases, with 16 bases between them. Here the CDR3 DNA reads TGTGCCAGCAGCTTAAGGTGGCGTCCGGGAGCAACTAATGAAAAACTGTTTTTT. Protein: CASSLRWRPGATNEKLFF.

The chain combines TRBV20-1 with TRBJ2-1, with TRBD2 identical over 10 bases. Per the germline V gene, CDR1 is DFQATT and CDR2 is SNEGSKA (reference sequence). The CDR3 spans 17 residues. The J segment lost 1 base and the V segment lost 2 bases, leaving 8 bases of the junction unmatched. The CDR3 is CSARSATSGPSYNEQFF. In DNA form, the CDR3 reads TGCAGTGCTAGATCCGCGACTAGCGGGCCTTCCTACAATGAGCAGTTCTTC.

The chain uses TRBV6-1 and TRBJ1-4; weak D call: TRBD1 (5 bases). Germline assignment: CDR1 MNHNS and CDR2 SASEGT. This CDR3 is built from 15 residues. Trimming shortened V by 4 bases and J by 4 bases, and 13 bases separated the two germline ends. The CDR3 spells CASSGGGIGNEKLFF. CDR3 coding DNA: TGTGCCAGCAGTGGTGGGGGGATCGGTAATGAAAAACTGTTTTTT.

This clonotype was seen only a few times. The rearrangement uses TRBV6-2 or TRBV6-3 and TRBJ2-1, with 9 bases lining up with TRBD1. CDR1 is MNHEY and CDR2 is SVGEGT in the germline V gene. V dropped 4 bases and J dropped 6; count of bases not matched to a gene: 7. The CDR3 is made up of 15 amino acids. The CDR3 DNA sequence: TGTGCCAGCAGTTTACAGGGGGCGCATCTCAATGAGCAGTTCTTC. It encodes CASSLQGAHLNEQFF.

This rearrangement joins TRBV28 to TRBJ2-7; 9 bases match TRBD2. CDR1 MDHEN and CDR2 SYDVKM come from the germline V gene. V was pared by 6 bases and J by 8 bases, with 14 bases of the junction left unmatched. The CDR3 has 15 amino acids. The DNA of the CDR3 is TGTGCCAGCAGAAATAGCGGGAGCGCGAATTACAAGCAGTACTTC. Protein product: CASRNSGSANYKQYF.

Note on this clonotype: A much larger clonotype is one base distant, so this may be a read error. The chain has TRBV7-2 and TRBJ1-2; D gene uncertain. There are 13 residues in the CDR3. Germline V gives CDR1 SGHTA, CDR2 FQGNSA. The CDR3 DNA reads TGTGCCAGAAGCTTAAACAGCCGAAATGGCTACACCTTC. It encodes CARSLNSRNGYTF.

The chain couples TRBV27 to TRBJ2-1, with a weak D call TRBD2 (6 bases). The ends were cut back, 5 bases at V and 6 bases at J, with 20 bases in the middle. Germline CDR1 is MNHEY and CDR2 is SMNVEV (reference sequence). The CDR3 is made up of 16 amino acids. CDR3 bases: TGTGCCAGCAGTGGCCTCGGGACGCCGGGGGTCAATGAGCAGTTCTTC. Amino acids: CASSGLGTPGVNEQFF.

This clonotype was recorded many times. This chain uses TRBV7-9 with TRBJ2-1; 11 bases fit TRBD1. Germline CDR1 reads SEHNR; CDR2 reads FQNEAQ (reference sequence). This CDR3 is 15 amino acids long. V was pared by 5 bases and J by 10 bases, with 10 bases of the junction left unmatched. CDR3 sequence reads: CASSLGGTGGSEQFF. CDR3 DNA: TGTGCCAGCAGCCTAGGTGGGACAGGGGGGTCGGAGCAGTTCTTC.